These 26 T cell receptor beta chains were all obtained from the same sample, sequenced in a study of cytomegalovirus exposure and HLA in healthy donors (dated by TCRdb to the late 2010s). The method behind the library was the immunoSEQ multiplex PCR assay. A mixture of 60 forward primers for TCR Vbeta segments and 13 reverse primers for TCR Jbeta segments was used in the multiplex PCR. The immuneACCESS repertoire file appears here via TCRdb, limited to in-frame rearrangements. These files lack a portion of the clones; in checked studies, under half of the deficit traces to unresolved V genes, and the cause of the others is not known. In this sample the table shows roughly 150,000 clones, around 83% of which occur a single time. 2.5% to 3% of the sample is held by the ten biggest clonotypes. The material sequenced was PBMCs. All receptors come from a man aged 25 to 40 in good health and CMV-seropositive.

The chain links TRBV7-2 to TRBJ1-5; D uncertain. The CDR3 is made up of 13 amino acids. V shed 5 bases and J shed 5 bases, with 10 bases lying between them. The germline gives CDR1 SGHTA, CDR2 FQGNSA. Here the CDR3 reads CASSQDGYQPQHF. As DNA, the CDR3 is TGTGCCAGCAGCCAGGATGGGTATCAGCCCCAGCATTTT.

This clone was detected a few times. The V and J genes are TRBV7-9 and TRBJ2-6, with 7 bases that match TRBD1. V lost 5 bases, J lost 5 bases, and 9 bases stayed unmatched. CDR3 length: 16 residues. The V gene's germline CDR1 is SEHNR and CDR2 FQNEAQ (reference sequence). The CDR3 reads CASSAPWGQRANVLTF. CDR3 nucleotide sequence: TGTGCCAGCAGCGCCCCCTGGGGACAGAGGGCCAACGTCCTGACTTTC. Full variable domain (rest looked up from reference TRBV7-9 and TRBJ2-6): DTGVSQNPRHKITKRGQNVTFRCDPISEHNRLYWYRQTLGQGPEFLTYFQNEAQLEKSRLLSDRFSAERPKGSFSTLEIQRTEQGDSAMYLCASSAPWGQRANVLTFGAGSRLTVL.

This chain joins TRBV7-6 and TRBJ2-3; possibly TRBD2 for D (5 bases). Germline values: CDR1 SGHVS, CDR2 FNYEAQ. V lost 1 base and J lost 5, with 7 bases in between. The CDR3 is made up of 13 amino acids. CDR3 coding DNA: TGTGCCAGCAGCTTAGTGGGAGTAGATACGCAGTATTTT. Residues: CASSLVGVDTQYF.

V usage is TRBV7-2 and J usage is TRBJ2-7; the D gene is possibly TRBD2 (5 bases). Germline V gives CDR1 SGHTA, CDR2 FQGNSA. The length of the CDR3 is 13 residues. V lost 3 bases, J lost 1 base, and 7 bases lay in between. CDR3 sequence reads: CASSLRDSYEQYF. As DNA, the CDR3 is TGTGCCAGCAGCTTGAGGGATTCCTACGAGCAGTACTTC.

This clone came up once. The chain recombines TRBV10-3 with TRBJ2-2; D possibly corresponds to TRBD1 (6 bases). This CDR3 spans 13 amino acids. In germline, CDR1 is ENHRY, CDR2 SYGVKD. Trimming stripped 11 bases from V and 5 bases from J, with 15 bases between. CDR3 DNA: TGTGCCTCCAAAGGGGGTGATACCGGGGAGCTGTTTTTT. Amino acids: CASKGGDTGELFF.

Comment on this clone: The junction shows a germline mismatch at one end, possibly a read error. This chain's CDR3 is CASSFGPSGQETQYF. The CDR3 DNA follows: TGTGCTAGCAGCTTTGGTCCTAGCGGCCAAGAGACCCAGTACTTC. The chain uses TRBV7-7 and TRBJ2-5, with TRBD2 identical over 7 bases. The CDR3 is 15 residues long. Germline assignment: CDR1 SSHAT and CDR2 FNYEAQ (reference sequence).

This sequence joins TRBV18 and TRBJ1-5, with 7 positions matching TRBD1. V lost 3 bases, J lost 0 bases, and 5 bases stayed unmatched. CDR3 length: 16 residues. Germline CDR1 and CDR2: KGHSH and LQKENI. The CDR3 DNA reads TGTGCCAGCTCACCCGGGACAGCTGATAGCAATCAGCCCCAGCATTTT. Residues: CASSPGTADSNQPQHF.

This clone was seen only a few times. This chain uses TRBV19 with TRBJ2-3; no reliable D call. Per germline, CDR1 LNHDA and CDR2 SQIVND (reference sequence). The V and J ends lost 4 bases and 4 bases respectively, with 12 bases between them. The CDR3 totals 14 residues. CDR3 in amino acids: CASSKRPTADTQYF. The DNA for the CDR3 is TGTGCCAGTAGTAAGCGCCCGACGGCAGATACGCAGTATTTT. Full variable domain (outside the CDR3, taken from reference TRBV19 and TRBJ2-3): DGGITQSPKYLFRKEGQNVTLSCEQNLNHDAMYWYRQDPGQGLRLIYYSQIVNDFQKGDIAEGYSVSREKKESFPLTVTSAQKNPTAFYLCASSKRPTADTQYFGPGTRLTVL.

The chain couples TRBV7-3 to TRBJ1-1; D uncertain. Trimming cost V 5 bases and J 5 bases, with 12 bases left between them. The CDR3 runs to 13 residues. CDR1 and CDR2 from the germline V gene are SGHTA and FQGTGA. Here the CDR3 reads CASSRDKQTEAFF. The DNA of the CDR3 is TGTGCCAGCAGCCGTGACAAGCAGACTGAAGCTTTCTTT.

The genes are TRBV11-3 and TRBJ1-1; TRBD1 matches 8 bases. CDR3 size: 17 residues. Per the germline V gene, CDR1 is SGHNT and CDR2 is YENEEA. V was pared by 5 bases and J by 1 base, with 12 bases of the junction left unmatched. The CDR3 DNA is TGTGCCAGCAGCCCATCGGGACAGGCGTTCGGGAACACTGAAGCTTTCTTT. Its translation: CASSPSGQAFGNTEAFF.

This clone has just one count. The chain recombines TRBV7-9 with TRBJ2-1; 7 nucleotides agree with TRBD2. Trimming at V came to 4 bases and at J to 6 bases, leaving 9 bases not matched to a gene. Looked up from germline, CDR1 is SEHNR and CDR2 is FQNEAQ (reference sequence). CDR3 length: 15 amino acids. Here the CDR3 DNA reads TGTGCCAGCAGCTCTAGCGGAACGTCTCTCAATGAGCAGTTCTTC. This codes for CASSSSGTSLNEQFF.

V usage is TRBV5-6 and J usage is TRBJ1-2; 9 positions match TRBD1. The germline gives CDR1 SGHDT, CDR2 YYEEEE. Germline trimming cut 0 bases from V and 1 base from J; bases unmatched to any gene: 4. The CDR3 spans 16 residues. CDR3 region: CASSLASGQGNYGYTF. In DNA form, the CDR3 reads TGTGCCAGCAGCTTGGCCTCGGGACAGGGTAACTATGGCTACACCTTC.

CDR3 sequence reads: CASSLDRVQETQYF. CDR3 sequence (DNA): TGTGCCAGCAGCTTAGACAGGGTACAAGAGACCCAGTACTTC. This chain joins TRBV7-9 and TRBJ2-5; weak D call: TRBD1 (6 bases). This CDR3 has 14 amino acids. Deletions cut 1 base from V and 2 bases from J, with 8 bases between. Germline V lookup: CDR1 SEHNR, CDR2 FQNEAQ (reference sequence).

The rearrangement uses TRBV27 and TRBJ1-4, with TRBD1 identical over 8 bases. Germline loops: CDR1 MNHEY, CDR2 SMNVEV (reference sequence). Trimming removed 3 bases from V and 8 bases from J; junction bases left unmatched: 5. This CDR3 comprises 14 residues. The CDR3: CASSLQGAPEKLFF. CDR3 sequence (DNA): TGTGCCAGCAGTTTGCAGGGGGCTCCCGAAAAACTGTTTTTT.

About this clone itself: A junction boundary mismatches the germline segment, possibly from a read error. The V gene is TRBV7-9, the J gene TRBJ2-7; 7 bases map to TRBD2. This CDR3 comprises 15 residues. From germline, CDR1 is SEHNR and CDR2 FQNEAQ (reference sequence). CDR3 sequence (DNA): TGTTCCAGCAGCTTACTAGTAGCGGGCGATTACGAGCAGTACTTC. Its protein is CSSSLLVAGDYEQYF. Full variable domain (missing parts from reference TRBV7-9 and TRBJ2-7): DTGVSQNPRHKITKRGQNVTFRCDPISEHNRLYWYRQTLGQGPEFLTYFQNEAQLEKSRLLSDRFSAERPKGSFSTLEIQRTEQGDSAMYLCSSSLLVAGDYEQYFGPGTRLTVT.

The genes are TRBV7-2 and TRBJ2-5, with TRBD2 identical over 9 bases. V lost 8 bases to trimming and J lost 4 bases; unmatched junction nucleotides: 17. The CDR3 consists of 17 residues. Per germline, CDR1 SGHTA and CDR2 FQGNSA. The CDR3 region is CASSEGISGREGETQYF. Written as DNA, the CDR3 is TGTGCCAGCTCCGAGGGAATTAGCGGGAGAGAGGGAGAGACCCAGTACTTC.

The chain employs TRBV18 and TRBJ2-7; perhaps TRBD2 as D (5 bases). The length of the CDR3 is 14 residues. The V end lost 4 bases, the J end lost 2 bases, and 12 bases lay between the germline ends. Germline V gene data show CDR1 as KGHSH and CDR2 as LQKENI. The CDR3 region is CASSLHGEAYEQYV. The CDR3 coding sequence is TGTGCCAGCTCACTCCACGGGGAAGCCTACGAGCAGTACGTC.

The chain uses TRBV19 and TRBJ2-3; 8 bases match TRBD2. Germline loops: CDR1 LNHDA, CDR2 SQIVND (reference sequence). CDR3 size: 16 residues. Trimming removed 8 bases from V and 5 bases from J; junction bases left unmatched: 15. The CDR3 region is CASRNRAGLAVDTQYF. Written as DNA, the CDR3 is TGTGCCAGTCGTAATCGGGCAGGACTAGCCGTAGATACGCAGTATTTT.

The gene calls are TRBV30 and TRBJ1-5; D ambiguous. The CDR3 loop spans 14 amino acids. Trimming took off 2 bases at V and 3 bases at J, with 11 bases between the two ends. Germline CDR1 GTSNPN, CDR2 SVGIG (reference sequence). This CDR3 is CAWSSQYDNQPQHF. In DNA form, the CDR3 reads TGTGCCTGGAGTTCACAATACGACAATCAGCCCCAGCATTTT.

The chain recombines TRBV27 with TRBJ2-2; 7 bases align to TRBD2. J lost 5 bases, V lost 5 bases, and 14 bases had no gene match. The CDR3 length is 17 residues. CDR1 MNHEY and CDR2 SMNVEV come from the germline V gene (reference sequence). The CDR3 bases are TGTGCCAGCAGTCCGCGGACTAGTCGGAGATTTACCGGGGAGCTGTTTTTT. The encoded protein is CASSPRTSRRFTGELFF.

V gene TRBV30 combines with J gene TRBJ1-2, with TRBD1 matching over 12 bases. Germline lookup yields CDR1 GTSNPN and CDR2 SVGIG (reference sequence). The trim removed 6 bases at V and 4 bases at J, leaving 15 bases unmatched. The CDR3 covers 17 residues. The CDR3 DNA is TGTGCCTGCCACGCCGGGACAGGGGGCGTTCAGATCTATGGCTACACCTTC. It specifies CACHAGTGGVQIYGYTF.

The J gene is TRBJ2-1, the V gene TRBV4-3, with 10 bases matching TRBD2. Trimming took 2 bases from V and 9 from J; bases not matched to a gene: 10. The CDR3 runs to 16 residues. CDR1 is LGHNA and CDR2 is YSLEER in the germline V gene. CDR3 amino acids: CASSQTLSGRAFEQFF. Written as DNA, the CDR3 is TGCGCCAGCAGCCAAACACTGAGCGGGAGGGCCTTTGAGCAGTTCTTC.

V usage is TRBV7-2 and J usage is TRBJ1-2, with D hard to call. The V gene lost 0 bases and the J gene lost 7 bases, with 15 bases spanning the gap. The germline CDR1 and CDR2 sequences are SGHTA and FQGNSA. This CDR3 has 15 amino acids. The CDR3 region is CASSLARAPAPGYTF. The CDR3 DNA is TGTGCCAGCAGCTTAGCGCGAGCCCCCGCGCCTGGCTACACCTTC.

V usage is TRBV5-1 and J usage is TRBJ2-2, with D unresolved. The germline V gene encodes CDR1 SGHRS and CDR2 YFSETQ. The CDR3 is 14 residues long. With 0 bases removed from V and 7 bases from J, the gap between germline ends came to 10 bases. CDR3 coding DNA: TGCGCCAGCAGCTTGGGGTCGGTACGCGGGGAGCTGTTTTTT. Translating gives CASSLGSVRGELFF.

V usage is TRBV19 and J usage is TRBJ1-1; D unresolved. The CDR3 is made up of 14 amino acids. The V and J ends lost 4 bases and 4 bases respectively, with 13 bases between them. Per germline, CDR1 LNHDA and CDR2 SQIVND (reference sequence). CDR3 DNA: TGTGCCAGTAGTAAAGGACTGTCGAGCACTGAAGCTTTCTTT. It encodes CASSKGLSSTEAFF.

The rearrangement links TRBV7-8 to TRBJ2-1; tentatively, D is TRBD2 (7 bases). V was cut by 3 bases and J by 8 bases, with 20 bases left in between. The CDR3 contains 16 residues. The germline V gene encodes CDR1 SGHVS and CDR2 FQNEAQ. CDR3 bases: TGTGCCAGCAGCTTTGAGGGGGGGACTACAGTCGATGAGCAGTTCTTC. This encodes CASSFEGGTTVDEQFF.